The 11 T cell receptor beta chains given below trace back to one sample, sequenced in a study of T cell changes during pregnancy in multiple sclerosis. Produced via immunoSEQ multiplex PCR; TCRdb's table is partial and in-frame only. The sample consists of 33,000 or so clones, about nine tenths of them appearing once. The source material was CD8+ T cells from peripheral blood mononuclear cells, sampled in the second trimester of pregnancy. Receptor source: a female donor in good health, enrolled as a control in a pregnancy study.

This clone has just one count. The CDR3 nucleotides are TGTGCCAGCAGTTCATGGTCGCTACAGGGGTATGAAGCTTTCTTT. Translating gives CASSSWSLQGYEAFF. The genes are TRBV6-5 and TRBJ1-1, with 7 positions matching TRBD1. V shed 4 bases and J 7 bases; nucleotides not matched to a gene: 12. Looked up from germline, CDR1 is MNHEY and CDR2 is SVGAGI. The CDR3 is made up of 15 amino acids.

Only a few counts were recorded for this clone. V is TRBV30 and J is TRBJ1-1, with D tentatively TRBD1 (6 bases). Trimming pared 4 bases from V and 9 bases from J, leaving 15 bases between. The CDR3 loop spans 12 amino acids. CDR1 is GTSNPN, CDR2 SVGIG, per germline (reference sequence). As DNA, the CDR3 is TGTGCCTGGAAATGGACAGCCGCTCAAGCTTTCTTT. As protein: CAWKWTAAQAFF.

The V call is TRBV4-3, the J call TRBJ1-1; no reliable D call. Per the germline V gene, CDR1 is LGHNA and CDR2 is YSLEER. The CDR3 spans 14 residues. Between the trimmed V and J ends, which lost 1 base and 10 bases, there was a span of 16 bases. The CDR3 is CASSQGNSRVVAFF. The CDR3 coding sequence is TGCGCCAGCAGCCAAGGGAACAGTCGAGTAGTAGCTTTCTTT.

The chain combines TRBV7-9 with TRBJ1-2, with D tentatively TRBD1 (5 bases). Germline V gene lookup returns CDR1 SEHNR and CDR2 FQNEAQ (reference sequence). The CDR3 is made up of 15 amino acids. V shed 0 bases and J shed 6 bases, with 14 bases lying between them. The chain's CDR3 is CASSLAQGTVNGYTF. The CDR3, as DNA: TGTGCCAGCAGCTTAGCGCAGGGTACAGTGAATGGCTACACCTTC.

This clone has only one observation. The V and J genes are TRBV30 and TRBJ2-7; D is possibly TRBD1 (5 bases). Trimming took 6 bases from V and 3 from J, leaving 12 bases between them. Germline V lookup: CDR1 GTSNPN, CDR2 SVGIG (reference sequence). The CDR3 contains 12 residues. This CDR3 is CACLRGDYEQYF. In DNA, the CDR3 is TGTGCCTGCCTAAGGGGCGACTACGAGCAGTACTTC.

V and J are TRBV5-4 and TRBJ2-7, with 7 bases matching TRBD2. Germline V gene lookup returns CDR1 SGHNT and CDR2 YYREEE (reference sequence). Unmatched junction bases numbered 10, after V lost 0 bases and J lost 7 bases. The CDR3 has 15 residues. This chain's CDR3 is CASSLEGLPPGEQYF. DNA of the CDR3: TGTGCCAGCAGCTTGGAGGGACTACCCCCGGGGGAGCAGTACTTC.

V is TRBV19 and J is TRBJ1-1; a weak D match, TRBD1 (6 bases). CDR3 length: 14 amino acids. The germline CDR1 and CDR2 sequences are LNHDA and SQIVND (reference sequence). Trimming stripped 3 bases from V and 0 bases from J, with 8 bases between. In DNA form, the CDR3 reads TGTGCCAGTAGTATTACAGGGCTGAACACTGAAGCTTTCTTT. This sequence encodes CASSITGLNTEAFF. Using reference TRBV19 and TRBJ1-1 for the parts outside the CDR3, the full variable domain is DGGITQSPKYLFRKEGQNVTLSCEQNLNHDAMYWYRQDPGQGLRLIYYSQIVNDFQKGDIAEGYSVSREKKESFPLTVTSAQKNPTAFYLCASSITGLNTEAFFGQGTRLTVV.

The chain is built from TRBV19 and TRBJ2-2, with 7 bases identical to TRBD1. Losses at the gene ends were 6 bases for V and 1 base for J; bases not matched to a gene: 14. Germline V gene lookup returns CDR1 LNHDA and CDR2 SQIVND (reference sequence). The CDR3 covers 18 residues. The CDR3 nucleotides are TGTGCCAGTAGACTACCCCGGGACAGAAACTTGAACACCGGGGAGCTGTTTTTT. This gives the protein CASRLPRDRNLNTGELFF.

J is TRBJ2-3 and V is TRBV6-1; tentatively, D is TRBD2 (6 bases). Germline CDR1 is MNHNS and CDR2 is SASEGT. The CDR3 consists of 16 residues. V shed 0 bases and J shed 3 bases, with 13 bases lying between them. The chain's CDR3 is CASSEAPGVGTDTQYF. As DNA, the CDR3 is TGTGCCAGCAGTGAAGCGCCGGGGGTAGGTACAGATACGCAGTATTTT.

J is TRBJ1-5 and V is TRBV4-3; 7 bases are a match to TRBD1. The ends lost 2 bases at V and 2 bases at J; junction bases unmatched: 6. Germline-derived CDR1 and CDR2 are LGHNA and YSLEER. The CDR3 loop spans 16 amino acids. The CDR3 loop reads CASSQTYRGGNQPQHF. Here the CDR3 DNA reads TGCGCCAGCAGCCAAACTTACAGGGGCGGCAATCAGCCCCAGCATTTT.

The rearrangement joins TRBV7-9 to TRBJ1-1; no firm D call. Trimming removed 5 bases from V and 1 base from J, with 14 bases in between. The CDR3 runs 15 residues. Germline CDR1 reads SEHNR; CDR2 reads FQNEAQ (reference sequence). Written as DNA, the CDR3 is TGTGCCAGCAGCCCCGGTGGGAGGAGGAACACTGAAGCTTTCTTT. Translating it yields CASSPGGRRNTEAFF.